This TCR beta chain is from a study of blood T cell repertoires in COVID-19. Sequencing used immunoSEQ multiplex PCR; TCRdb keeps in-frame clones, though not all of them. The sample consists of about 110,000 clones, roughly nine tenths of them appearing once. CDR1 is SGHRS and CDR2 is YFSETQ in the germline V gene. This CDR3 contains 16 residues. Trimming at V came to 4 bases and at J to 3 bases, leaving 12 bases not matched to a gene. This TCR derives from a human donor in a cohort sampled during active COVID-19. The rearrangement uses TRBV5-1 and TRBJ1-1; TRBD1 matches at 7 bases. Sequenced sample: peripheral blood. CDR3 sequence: CASSDLGQGGHTEAFF. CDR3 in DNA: TGCGCCAGCAGCGACCTCGGGCAGGGGGGCCACACTGAAGCTTTCTTT.